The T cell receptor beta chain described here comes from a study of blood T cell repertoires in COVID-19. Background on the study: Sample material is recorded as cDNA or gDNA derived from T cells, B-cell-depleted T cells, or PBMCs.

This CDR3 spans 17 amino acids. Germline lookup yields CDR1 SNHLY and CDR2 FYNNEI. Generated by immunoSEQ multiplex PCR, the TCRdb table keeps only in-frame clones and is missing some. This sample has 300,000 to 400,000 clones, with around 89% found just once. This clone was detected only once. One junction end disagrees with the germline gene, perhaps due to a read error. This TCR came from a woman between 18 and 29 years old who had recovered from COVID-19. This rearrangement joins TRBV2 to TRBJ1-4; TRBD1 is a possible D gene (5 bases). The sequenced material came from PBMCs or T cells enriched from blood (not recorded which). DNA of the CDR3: TGTGCCAGCGGTGAGCCACATGGGGCCCGTTGGAATGAAAAACTGTTTTTT. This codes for CASGEPHGARWNEKLFF.